This T cell receptor (beta chain) derives from a study of T cells after yellow fever vaccination. The CDR3 consists of 14 residues. V dropped 3 bases and J dropped 1 base, with 7 bases sitting between them. TCRdb re-called the 5' RACE reads through MiXCR, storing one row per CDR3 protein. This sample has just over 300,000 distinct CDR3 sequences, with more than 3% found just once. The rearrangement links TRBV12-3 or TRBV12-4 to TRBJ1-3; D uncertain. This sample comprised PBMCs, obtained on the day of the yellow fever booster vaccination. The clonotype originates from a man between 18 and 29 years old who received the YFV17D yellow fever vaccine. The chain's CDR3 is CASSFSGSGNTIYF. The CDR3 DNA sequence: TGTGCCAGCAGTTTTTCGGGGTCTGGAAACACCATATATTTT.